The 3 T cell receptor beta chains below all came from one sample that was sequenced in a study of immune evolution from preneoplasia to lung adenocarcinoma. Here immunoSEQ multiplex PCR was the method, and the copy in TCRdb shows in-frame clones only, minus some. The repertoire has about 27,000 clones, approximately 69% of them found once; the top ten carry 5% to 7%. The sample taken for sequencing was FFPE invasive lung adenocarcinoma tissue. Source of these receptors: a person between 55 and 69 years old with invasive lung adenocarcinoma. Some clones in this sample may be carry-over from other donors' samples.

This clone is medium-sized (0.01 to 0.1%) within its sample. CDR3 loop: CASSPGQNNNEQFF. Here the CDR3 DNA reads TGTGCCAGCTCACCGGGACAGAACAACAATGAGCAGTTCTTC. The chain uses TRBV18 and TRBJ2-1, with TRBD1 matching 7 bases. The CDR3 has 14 residues. CDR1 and CDR2 (germline): KGHSH, LQKENI. V lost 3 bases and J lost 5; bases outside the gene matches: 4.

This chain uses TRBV2 with TRBJ1-2; 8 positions match TRBD1. V was pared by 6 bases and J by 6 bases, with 12 bases of the junction left unmatched. The CDR3 consists of 15 residues. In germline, CDR1 is SNHLY, CDR2 FYNNEI. The CDR3 DNA sequence: TGTGCCAGCAGGAAATCGCAGGGGGCTGAGGATGGCTACACCTTC. This gives the protein CASRKSQGAEDGYTF.

The V gene is TRBV5-1, the J gene TRBJ2-2; D is undetermined. Trimming left V 0 bases short and J 1 base short, with 4 bases between. The CDR3 is 14 amino acids. Germline-derived CDR1 and CDR2 are SGHRS and YFSETQ. The CDR3 here is CASSLARNTGELFF. As DNA, the CDR3 is TGCGCCAGCAGCTTGGCCCGGAACACCGGGGAGCTGTTTTTT.